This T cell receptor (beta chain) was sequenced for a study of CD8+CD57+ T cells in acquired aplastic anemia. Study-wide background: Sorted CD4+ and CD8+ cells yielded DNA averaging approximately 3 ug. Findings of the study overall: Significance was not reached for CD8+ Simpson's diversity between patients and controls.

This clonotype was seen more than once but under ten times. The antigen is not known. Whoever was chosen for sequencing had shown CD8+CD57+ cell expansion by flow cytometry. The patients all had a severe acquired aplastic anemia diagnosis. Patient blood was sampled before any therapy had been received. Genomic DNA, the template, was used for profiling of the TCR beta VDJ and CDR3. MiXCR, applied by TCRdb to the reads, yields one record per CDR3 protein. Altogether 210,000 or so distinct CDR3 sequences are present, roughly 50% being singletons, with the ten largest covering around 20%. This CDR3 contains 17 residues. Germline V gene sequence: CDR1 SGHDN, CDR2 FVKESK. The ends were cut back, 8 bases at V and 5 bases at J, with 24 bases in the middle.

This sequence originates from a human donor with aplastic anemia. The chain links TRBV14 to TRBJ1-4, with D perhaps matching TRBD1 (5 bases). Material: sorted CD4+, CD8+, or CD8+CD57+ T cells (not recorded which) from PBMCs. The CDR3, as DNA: TGTGCCAGCTCACCAAGTACCAGGGAGGGATGGAATGAAAAACTGTTTTTT. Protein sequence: CASSPSTREGWNEKLFF.